The T cell receptor beta chain under discussion was sequenced for a study of blood T cell repertoires in COVID-19. TCRdb's copy holds only in-frame clones and misses some; the assay was immunoSEQ multiplex PCR. Of about 120,000 clones listed, about 83% were seen once; the top ten hold more than 2%. The CDR3 loop spans 15 amino acids. Trimming at V came to 4 bases and at J to 5 bases, leaving 7 bases not matched to a gene. Germline lookup yields CDR1 MNHEY and CDR2 SMNVEV (reference sequence). Source material: peripheral blood. This receptor was identified in a woman in her 50s with acute or convalescent COVID-19. The genes are TRBV27 and TRBJ2-1; 8 bases match TRBD2. The CDR3 bases are TGTGCCAGCAGTTGGGCGGGAGGAGGGAACAATGAGCAGTTCTTC. Translated: CASSWAGGGNNEQFF.